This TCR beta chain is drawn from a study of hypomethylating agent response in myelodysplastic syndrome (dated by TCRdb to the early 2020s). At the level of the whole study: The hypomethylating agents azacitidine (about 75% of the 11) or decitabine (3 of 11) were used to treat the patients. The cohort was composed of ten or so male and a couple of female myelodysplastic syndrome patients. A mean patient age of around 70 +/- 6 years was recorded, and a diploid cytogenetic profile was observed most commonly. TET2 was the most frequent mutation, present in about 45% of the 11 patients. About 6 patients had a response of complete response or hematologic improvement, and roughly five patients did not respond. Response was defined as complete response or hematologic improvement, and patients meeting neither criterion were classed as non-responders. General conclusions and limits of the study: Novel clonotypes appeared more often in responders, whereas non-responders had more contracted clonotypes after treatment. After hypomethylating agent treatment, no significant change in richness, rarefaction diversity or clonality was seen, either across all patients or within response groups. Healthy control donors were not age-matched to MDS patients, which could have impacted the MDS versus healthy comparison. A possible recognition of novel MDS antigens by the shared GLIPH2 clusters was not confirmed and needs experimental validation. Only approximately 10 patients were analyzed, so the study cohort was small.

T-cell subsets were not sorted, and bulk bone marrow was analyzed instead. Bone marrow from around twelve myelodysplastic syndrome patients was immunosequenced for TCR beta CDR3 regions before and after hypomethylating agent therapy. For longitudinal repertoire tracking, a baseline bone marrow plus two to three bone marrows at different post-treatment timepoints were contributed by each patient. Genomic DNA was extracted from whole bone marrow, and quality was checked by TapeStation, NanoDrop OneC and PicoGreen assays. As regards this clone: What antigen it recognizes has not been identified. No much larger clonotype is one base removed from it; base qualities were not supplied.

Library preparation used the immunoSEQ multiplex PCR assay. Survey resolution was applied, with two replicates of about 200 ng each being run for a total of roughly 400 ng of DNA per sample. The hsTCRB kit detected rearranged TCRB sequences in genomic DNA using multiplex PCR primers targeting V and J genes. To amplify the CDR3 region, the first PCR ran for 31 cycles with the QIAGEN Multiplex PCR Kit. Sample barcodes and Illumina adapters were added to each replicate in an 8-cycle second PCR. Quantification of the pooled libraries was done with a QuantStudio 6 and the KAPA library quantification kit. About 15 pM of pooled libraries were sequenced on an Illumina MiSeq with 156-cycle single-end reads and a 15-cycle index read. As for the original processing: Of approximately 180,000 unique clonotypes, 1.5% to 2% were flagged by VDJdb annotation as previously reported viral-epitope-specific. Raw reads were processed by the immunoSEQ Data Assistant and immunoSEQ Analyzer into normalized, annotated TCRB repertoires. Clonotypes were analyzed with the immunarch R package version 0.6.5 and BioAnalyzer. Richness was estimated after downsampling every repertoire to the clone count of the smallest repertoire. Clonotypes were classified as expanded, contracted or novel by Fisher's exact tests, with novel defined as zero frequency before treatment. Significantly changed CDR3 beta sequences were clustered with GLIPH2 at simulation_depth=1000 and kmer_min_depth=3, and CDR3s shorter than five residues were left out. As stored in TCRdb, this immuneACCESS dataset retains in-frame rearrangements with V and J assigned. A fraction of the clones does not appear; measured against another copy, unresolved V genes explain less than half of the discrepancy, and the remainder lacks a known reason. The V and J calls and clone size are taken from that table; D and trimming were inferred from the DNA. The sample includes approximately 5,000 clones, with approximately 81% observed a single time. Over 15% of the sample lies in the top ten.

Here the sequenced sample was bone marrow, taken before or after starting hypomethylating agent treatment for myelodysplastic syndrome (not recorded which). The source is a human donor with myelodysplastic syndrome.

The CDR3 region: CASSKTGNYGYTF. Here is the DNA: TGTGCCAGCAGCAAGACAGGGAACTATGGCTACACCTTC. This chain is built from TRBV5-8 and TRBJ1-2; 7 junctional bases match TRBD1. The germline V gene yields SGHTS for CDR1 and YDEGEE for CDR2. Ends trimmed: V by 4 bases, J by 2 bases; bases unmatched to a gene: 2. CDR3 length: 13 amino acids, cysteine to phenylalanine. The kept DNA is CDR3 alone, 39 bases in frame from the first base.